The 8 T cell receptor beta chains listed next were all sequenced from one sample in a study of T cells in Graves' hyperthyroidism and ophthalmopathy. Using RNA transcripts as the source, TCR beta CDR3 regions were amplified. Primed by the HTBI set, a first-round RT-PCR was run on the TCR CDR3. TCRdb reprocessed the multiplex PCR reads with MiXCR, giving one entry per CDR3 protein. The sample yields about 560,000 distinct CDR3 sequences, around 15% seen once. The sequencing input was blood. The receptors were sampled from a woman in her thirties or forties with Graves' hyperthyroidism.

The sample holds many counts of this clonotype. CDR3 nucleotide sequence: TGTGCCAGCAGCCCATGGACTAGCGTCTACAATGAGCAGTTCTTC. This codes for CASSPWTSVYNEQFF. The V call is TRBV7-9, the J call TRBJ2-1, with 9 bases matching TRBD2. Germline trimming cut 5 bases from V and 3 bases from J; bases unmatched to any gene: 5. The germline CDR1 and CDR2 sequences are SEHNR and FQNEAQ (reference sequence). This CDR3 contains 15 residues.

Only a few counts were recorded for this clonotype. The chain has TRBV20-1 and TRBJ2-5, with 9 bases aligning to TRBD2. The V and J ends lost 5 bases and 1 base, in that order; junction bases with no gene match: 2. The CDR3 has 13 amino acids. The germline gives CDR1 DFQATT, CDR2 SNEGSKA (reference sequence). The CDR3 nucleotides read TGCAGTGCTGAGGGACTAGCCCAAGAGACCCAGTACTTC. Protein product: CSAEGLAQETQYF.

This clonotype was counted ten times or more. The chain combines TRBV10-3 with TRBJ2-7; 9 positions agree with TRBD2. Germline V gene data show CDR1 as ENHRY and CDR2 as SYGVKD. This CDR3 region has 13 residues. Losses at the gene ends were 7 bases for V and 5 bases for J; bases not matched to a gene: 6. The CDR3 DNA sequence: TGTGCCATCAACCAGGGACTAGCAGACGAGCAGTACTTC. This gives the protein CAINQGLADEQYF.

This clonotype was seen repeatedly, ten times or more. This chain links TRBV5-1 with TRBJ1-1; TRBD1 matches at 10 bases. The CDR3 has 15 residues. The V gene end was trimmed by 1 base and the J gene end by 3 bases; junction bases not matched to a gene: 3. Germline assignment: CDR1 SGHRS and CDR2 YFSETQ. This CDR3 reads CASSLRTGGDTEAFF. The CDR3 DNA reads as TGCGCCAGCAGCTTGCGGACAGGGGGGGACACTGAAGCTTTCTTT.

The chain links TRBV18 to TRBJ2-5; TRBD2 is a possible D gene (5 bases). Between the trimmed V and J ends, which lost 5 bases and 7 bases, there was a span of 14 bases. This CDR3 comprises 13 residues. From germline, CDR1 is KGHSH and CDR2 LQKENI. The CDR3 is CASSCDGEGTQYF. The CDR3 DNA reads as TGTGCCAGCTCATGCGACGGAGAGGGGACCCAGTACTTC.

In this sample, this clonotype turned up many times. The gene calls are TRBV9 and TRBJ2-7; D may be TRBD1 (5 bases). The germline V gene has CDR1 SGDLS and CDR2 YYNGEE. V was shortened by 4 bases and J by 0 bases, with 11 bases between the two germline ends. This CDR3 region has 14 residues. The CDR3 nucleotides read TGTGCCAGCAGCCGGGCAGGGATCTCCTACGAGCAGTACTTC. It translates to CASSRAGISYEQYF.

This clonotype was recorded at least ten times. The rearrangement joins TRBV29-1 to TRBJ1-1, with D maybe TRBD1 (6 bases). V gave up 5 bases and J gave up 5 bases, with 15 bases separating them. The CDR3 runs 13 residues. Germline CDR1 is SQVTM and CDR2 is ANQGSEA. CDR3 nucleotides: TGCAGCGTTTCCCACTCGAGGGGGACTGAAGCTTTCTTT. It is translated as CSVSHSRGTEAFF.

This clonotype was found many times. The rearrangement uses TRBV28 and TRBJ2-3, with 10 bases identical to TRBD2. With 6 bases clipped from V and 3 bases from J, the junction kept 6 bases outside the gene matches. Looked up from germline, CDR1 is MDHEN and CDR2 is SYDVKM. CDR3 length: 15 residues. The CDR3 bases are TGTGCCAGCAGGGGAATGACTAGCGGGACAGATACGCAGTATTTT. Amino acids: CASRGMTSGTDTQYF.